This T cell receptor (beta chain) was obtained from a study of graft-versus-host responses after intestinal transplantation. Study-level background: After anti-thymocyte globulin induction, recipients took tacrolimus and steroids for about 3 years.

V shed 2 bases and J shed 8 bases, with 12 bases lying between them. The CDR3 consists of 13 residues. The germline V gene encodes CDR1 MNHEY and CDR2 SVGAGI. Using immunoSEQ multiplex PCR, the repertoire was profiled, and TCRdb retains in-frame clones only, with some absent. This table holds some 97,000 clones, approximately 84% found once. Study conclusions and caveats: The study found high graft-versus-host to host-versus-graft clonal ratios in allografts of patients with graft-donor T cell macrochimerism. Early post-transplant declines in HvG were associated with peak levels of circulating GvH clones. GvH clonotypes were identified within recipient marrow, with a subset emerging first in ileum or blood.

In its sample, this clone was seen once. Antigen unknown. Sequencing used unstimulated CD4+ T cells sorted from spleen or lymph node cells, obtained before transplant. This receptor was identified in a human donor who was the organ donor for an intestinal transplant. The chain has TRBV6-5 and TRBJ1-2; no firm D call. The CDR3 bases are TGTGCCAGCAGTTACGGCCTCGGGAGGGGCTACACCTTC. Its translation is CASSYGLGRGYTF.